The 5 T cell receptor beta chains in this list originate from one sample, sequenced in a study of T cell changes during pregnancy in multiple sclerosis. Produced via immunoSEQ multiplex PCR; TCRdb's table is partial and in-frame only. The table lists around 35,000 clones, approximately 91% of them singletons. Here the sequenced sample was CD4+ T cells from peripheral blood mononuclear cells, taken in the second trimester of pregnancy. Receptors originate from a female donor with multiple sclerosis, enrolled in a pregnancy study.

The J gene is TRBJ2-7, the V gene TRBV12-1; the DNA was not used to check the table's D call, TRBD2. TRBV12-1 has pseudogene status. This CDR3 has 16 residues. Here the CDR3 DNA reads TGTGCCAGCAGCTTTGCGCTTACGGGAGGGTCCTACGAGCAGTACTTC. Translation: CASSFALTGGSYEQYF.

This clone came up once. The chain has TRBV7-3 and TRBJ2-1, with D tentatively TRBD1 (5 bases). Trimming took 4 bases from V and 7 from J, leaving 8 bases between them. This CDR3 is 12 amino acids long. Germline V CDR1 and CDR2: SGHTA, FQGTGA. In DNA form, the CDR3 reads TGTGCCAGCAGCTCCCAGGGAAATGAGCAGTTCTTC. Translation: CASSSQGNEQFF.

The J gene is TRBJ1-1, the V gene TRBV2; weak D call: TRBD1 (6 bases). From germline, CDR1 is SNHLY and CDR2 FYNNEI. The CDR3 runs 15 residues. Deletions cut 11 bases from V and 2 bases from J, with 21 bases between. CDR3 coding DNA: TGTGCCGGTACACCTATGGACAGATTAAACACTGAAGCTTTCTTT. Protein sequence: CAGTPMDRLNTEAFF.

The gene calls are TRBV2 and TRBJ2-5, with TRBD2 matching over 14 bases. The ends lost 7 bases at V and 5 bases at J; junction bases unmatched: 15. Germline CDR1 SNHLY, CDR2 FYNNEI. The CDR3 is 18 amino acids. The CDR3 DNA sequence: TGTGCCAGCACAGCCGCCGGGACTAGCGGGAGTGTGGGGGAGACCCAGTACTTC. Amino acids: CASTAAGTSGSVGETQYF.

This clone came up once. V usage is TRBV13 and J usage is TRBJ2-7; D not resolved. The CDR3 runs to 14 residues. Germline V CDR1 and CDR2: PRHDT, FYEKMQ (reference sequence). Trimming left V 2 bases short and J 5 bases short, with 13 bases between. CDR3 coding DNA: TGTGCCAGCAGCTTACGGCGGCAACATGACGAGCAGTACTTC. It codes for CASSLRRQHDEQYF.